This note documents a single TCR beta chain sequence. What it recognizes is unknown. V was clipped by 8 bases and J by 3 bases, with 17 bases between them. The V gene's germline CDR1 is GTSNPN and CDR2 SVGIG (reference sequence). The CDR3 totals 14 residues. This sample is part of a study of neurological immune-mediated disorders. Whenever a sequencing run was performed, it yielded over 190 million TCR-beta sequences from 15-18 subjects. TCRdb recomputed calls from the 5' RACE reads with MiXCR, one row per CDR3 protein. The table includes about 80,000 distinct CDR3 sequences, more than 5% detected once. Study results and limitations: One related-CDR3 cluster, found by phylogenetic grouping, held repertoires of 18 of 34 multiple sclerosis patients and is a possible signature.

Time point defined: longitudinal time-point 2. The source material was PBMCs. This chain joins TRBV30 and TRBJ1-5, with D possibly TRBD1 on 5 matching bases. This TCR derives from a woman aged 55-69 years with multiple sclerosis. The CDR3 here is CASQGGANNQPQHF. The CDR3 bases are TGTGCCAGCCAGGGTGGGGCGAACAATCAGCCCCAGCATTTT.